The present entry profiles one T cell receptor beta chain with its context. At one of its ends the junction is not consistent with the germline gene, which may arise from a read error. Then a second PCR, running roughly 7 to 11 cycles, was carried out with a sample-barcoded 5' primer and a J-beta primer mix. Via MiXCR, TCRdb re-called the 5' RACE reads, giving one row per CDR3 protein. The table has around 870,000 distinct CDR3 sequences, less than 35% seen once; the top ten hold 15% to 20%. This record belongs to a study of blood T cells in healthy people across ages. CDR3 length: 13 residues. The chain couples TRBV12-3 or TRBV12-4 to TRBJ2-7; D possibly corresponds to TRBD1 (6 bases). Sequenced: blood. The TCR comes from a woman aged 80 or over in good health. The CDR3 sequence is CASQRDTTYERYF. In DNA, the CDR3 is TGTGCCAGCCAACGGGACACTACCTACGAGCGGTACTTC.